The clone carrying this TCR beta chain has a count of ten or more. These data come from a study of T cells in Graves' hyperthyroidism and ophthalmopathy. The length of the CDR3 is 14 residues. After removal of 3 bases from V and 2 bases from J, the junction contained 3 bases not matched to a gene. Per germline, CDR1 SNHLY and CDR2 FYNNEI. RNA transcripts yielded amplified TCR beta CDR3 regions. Initially, a first-round RT-PCR of the TCR CDR3 employed the HTBI primer set. TCRdb re-derived calls from the multiplex PCR reads in MiXCR, one entry per CDR3 protein. Counted here are approximately 410,000 distinct CDR3 sequences, roughly 15% occurring once; the ten biggest clones make up about 5%.

This clonotype was sampled from a woman aged 18-29 years with Graves' hyperthyroidism. This chain uses TRBV2 with TRBJ2-7; 8 bases map to TRBD2. Sequencing was done on a sample of blood. This CDR3 reads CASSEASGPYEQYF. The CDR3 nucleotides read TGTGCCAGCAGTGAGGCTAGCGGGCCCTACGAGCAGTACTTC.